Sequencing of this T cell receptor (beta chain) was carried out in a study of blood T cell repertoires in COVID-19. Study details: Acute-phase and convalescent COVID-19 samples originated in the United States, Italy and Spain. Sources were T cells, B-cell-depleted T cells, or PBMCs; the material itself was cDNA or gDNA.

Losses at the gene ends were 2 bases for V and 4 bases for J; bases not matched to a gene: 4. CDR3 length: 15 residues. CDR1 and CDR2 from the germline V gene are SGHRS and YFSETQ. Per the original data handling: Amplification of reference gene primers provided the estimated nucleated cell counts. Only in-frame clones appear in the TCRdb table, and some are missing; sequencing was by immunoSEQ multiplex PCR. Clonal size and the V and J genes are those of that table, whereas D and trimming came from the DNA. The table records approximately 150,000 clones, roughly 84% of them present only once. Sequencing was done on a sample of peripheral blood. V and J are TRBV5-1 and TRBJ1-1; 11 nucleotides align to TRBD1. The TCR sequence derives from a woman between 55 and 75 years old with acute or convalescent COVID-19. Here the CDR3 reads CASSFGQGAFTEAFF. In nucleotides, the CDR3 is TGCGCCAGCAGCTTCGGACAGGGGGCTTTCACTGAAGCTTTCTTT.